One and the same sample provided the 16 T cell receptor beta chains below, sequenced in a study of blood T cells in healthy people across ages. Through a sample-barcoded 5' primer and a J-beta primer mix, a second PCR was run for 7 to 11 cycles. TCRdb re-called the 5' RACE reads through MiXCR, storing one row per CDR3 protein. Of 1.4 million to 1.5 million distinct CDR3 sequences listed, roughly 40% are singletons. Source material: blood. These receptors came from a woman aged 18-35 years in good health.

With respect to this clonotype: The junction departs from the called germline gene at one end, perhaps through a read error. V and J are TRBV7-7 and TRBJ2-3; maybe TRBD2 (5 bases). The length of the CDR3 is 15 residues. In germline, CDR1 is SSHAT, CDR2 FNYEAQ (reference sequence). CDR3 nucleotides: TGTGCTAGCAGCCGCTCTAGGGAGCGCACAGATACGCAGTATTTT. As protein: CASSRSRERTDTQYF. The full variable domain, in which reference TRBV7-7 and TRBJ2-3 provide the parts outside the CDR3, is GAGVSQSPRYKVTKRGQDVTLRCDPISSHATLYWYQQALGQGPEFLTYFNYEAQPDKSGLPSDRFSAERPEGSISTLTIQRTEQRDSAMYRCASSRSRERTDTQYFGPGTRLTVL.

This clonotype was picked up a small number of times. CDR3 protein: CASSLTRQRVYEQYF. Here the CDR3 DNA reads TGCGCCAGCAGCCTGACCCGACAGCGGGTCTACGAGCAGTACTTC. The chain links TRBV5-1 to TRBJ2-7; D may be TRBD2 (6 bases). Germline loops: CDR1 SGHRS, CDR2 YFSETQ. CDR3 length equals 15 residues. The V gene lost 4 bases and the J gene lost 3 bases, with 17 bases spanning the gap.

This clonotype has more than one count but fewer than ten. The rearrangement uses TRBV2 and TRBJ2-3; 7 nucleotides match TRBD2. This CDR3 region has 16 residues. J gave up 3 bases and V 8 bases, and 14 bases lay outside the gene matches. Looked up from germline, CDR1 is SNHLY and CDR2 is FYNNEI. CDR3 sequence reads: CASQPRSGGGTDTQYF. The CDR3 coding sequence is TGTGCCAGCCAGCCCCGTAGTGGCGGGGGTACAGATACGCAGTATTTT. The whole variable domain, remainder taken from reference TRBV2 and TRBJ2-3, is EPEVTQTPSHQVTQMGQEVILRCVPISNHLYFYWYRQILGQKVEFLVSFYNNEISEKSEIFDDQFSVERPDGSNFTLKIRSTKLEDSAMYFCASQPRSGGGTDTQYFGPGTRLTVL.

With respect to this clonotype: A clone one base away is much larger, so this may be a read error. The V call is TRBV11-2, the J call TRBJ2-3; D remains ambiguous. This CDR3 contains 18 residues. V lost 2 bases and J lost 5, with 23 bases in between. CDR1 is SGHAT, CDR2 FQNNGV, per germline. The CDR3 DNA reads as TGTGCCAGCAGCTTACGCAGACCCTCAACCCTGGTGGGAGATACGCAGTATTTT. This gives the protein CASSLRRPSTLVGDTQYF.

The rearrangement joins TRBV18 to TRBJ2-7; D possibly corresponds to TRBD1 (6 bases). CDR3 length: 13 amino acids. The V gene's germline CDR1 is KGHSH and CDR2 LQKENI. Trimming pared 4 bases from V and 6 bases from J, leaving 13 bases between. DNA for the CDR3: TGTGCCAGCTCACTGCAGGGGACGTCCGAGCAGTACTTC. Translated, it gives CASSLQGTSEQYF.

The chain uses TRBV28 and TRBJ2-6; a weak D match, TRBD1 (7 bases). This CDR3 comprises 17 residues. CDR1 and CDR2 from the germline V gene are MDHEN and SYDVKM. V was shortened by 7 bases and J by 1 base, with 17 bases between the two germline ends. The CDR3 sequence: CASTAGQTISGANVLTF. The CDR3 bases are TGTGCCAGCACTGCGGGACAGACCATATCTGGGGCCAACGTCCTGACTTTC.

The chain combines TRBV5-1 with TRBJ2-1; the match to TRBD2 covers 9 bases. V was clipped by 1 base and J by 8 bases; unmatched bases: 7. The CDR3 contains 15 residues. The V gene's germline CDR1 is SGHRS and CDR2 YFSETQ. In nucleotides, the CDR3 is TGCGCCAGCAGCTTGACTAGCGGGTCCATTGATGAGCAGTTCTTC. This codes for CASSLTSGSIDEQFF.

This clonotype came up a few times. The gene calls are TRBV28 and TRBJ2-7; no definite D call. This CDR3 has 12 residues. CDR1 and CDR2 (germline): MDHEN, SYDVKM. The V end lost 4 bases, the J end lost 5 bases, and 9 bases lay between the germline ends. CDR3 loop: CASSYRVHEQYF. CDR3 DNA: TGTGCCAGCAGTTATAGGGTCCACGAGCAGTACTTC. Based on the CDR3 plus reference TRBV28 and TRBJ2-7, the full variable domain is DVKVTQSSRYLVKRTGEKVFLECVQDMDHENMFWYRQDPGLGLRLIYFSYDVKMKEKGDIPEGYSVSREKKERFSLILESASTNQTSMYLCASSYRVHEQYFGPGTRLTVT.

The chain employs TRBV5-1 and TRBJ1-1; D not certain. The CDR3 extends over 12 amino acids. Trimming stripped 0 bases from V and 7 bases from J, with 7 bases between. From germline, CDR1 is SGHRS and CDR2 YFSETQ. The CDR3 reads CASSLAGLEAFF. The CDR3 nucleotides read TGCGCCAGCAGCTTGGCAGGCCTTGAAGCTTTCTTT. The full variable domain, with the rest looked up from reference TRBV5-1 and TRBJ1-1, is KAGVTQTPRYLIKTRGQQVTLSCSPISGHRSVSWYQQTPGQGLQFLFEYFSETQRNKGNFPGRFSGRQFSNSRSEMNVSTLELGDSALYLCASSLAGLEAFFGQGTRLTVV.

As to this clonotype: A much larger clone differs from this one at a single base, so this may be a read error. The V call is TRBV15, the J call TRBJ2-7, with D uncertain. Per germline, CDR1 LNHNV and CDR2 YYDKDF (reference sequence). The CDR3 is made up of 15 amino acids. V was trimmed by 0 bases and J by 1 base, leaving 10 bases between them. This CDR3 reads CATSRDPADSYEQYF. For the CDR3, the DNA is TGTGCCACCAGCAGAGATCCGGCAGATTCCTACGAGCAGTACTTC.

This clonotype turned up a few times. The gene calls are TRBV11-2 and TRBJ2-3; D unresolved. The ends were cut back, 5 bases at V and 2 bases at J, with 11 bases in the middle. There are 14 residues in the CDR3. Germline CDR1 SGHAT, CDR2 FQNNGV. CDR3 region: CASSRLLNTDTQYF. CDR3 sequence (DNA): TGTGCCAGCAGCCGTCTATTAAACACAGATACGCAGTATTTT. The full variable domain, its missing parts supplied by reference TRBV11-2 and TRBJ2-3, is EAGVAQSPRYKIIEKRQSVAFWCNPISGHATLYWYQQILGQGPKLLIQFQNNGVVDDSQLPKDRFSAERLKGVDSTLKIQPAKLEDSAVYLCASSRLLNTDTQYFGPGTRLTVL.

The genes are TRBV29-1 and TRBJ1-2, with a weak D call TRBD1 (5 bases). The germline V gene encodes CDR1 SQVTM and CDR2 ANQGSEA. Trimming cost V 3 bases and J 6 bases, with 17 bases left between them. The CDR3 is made up of 14 amino acids. As DNA, the CDR3 is TGCAGCGTTGAGTCCCCAGGGACCCCGGATGGCTACACCTTC. It encodes CSVESPGTPDGYTF. Full variable domain (outside the CDR3, taken from reference TRBV29-1 and TRBJ1-2): SAVISQKPSRDICQRGTSLTIQCQVDSQVTMMFWYRQQPGQSLTLIATANQGSEATYESGFVIDKFPISRPNLTFSTLTVSNMSPEDSSIYLCSVESPGTPDGYTFGSGTRLTVV.

V gene TRBV12-3 or TRBV12-4 combines with J gene TRBJ1-2, with D possibly matching TRBD1 (6 bases). The CDR3 contains 15 residues. Trimming removed 6 bases from V and 2 bases from J, with 16 bases in between. CDR3 sequence: CASSPRQESNYGYTF. The CDR3, as DNA: TGTGCCAGCAGCCCAAGACAGGAGTCGAACTATGGCTACACCTTC.

The chain combines TRBV20-1 with TRBJ2-7; TRBD2 is a possible D gene (6 bases). The CDR3 contains 12 residues. Germline values: CDR1 DFQATT, CDR2 SNEGSKA (reference sequence). For the CDR3, the DNA is TGCAGGGCCATCTCGGGGGCCTACGAGCAGTACTTC. It translates to CRAISGAYEQYF.

The CDR3 coding sequence is TGTGCCAGCACCTCTATACCGGGACGCCTCTACAATGAGCAGTACTTC. This encodes CASTSIPGRLYNEQYF. The rearrangement joins TRBV3-1 to TRBJ2-5; D possibly matches TRBD1 or TRBD2 (5 bases each). The CDR3 covers 16 residues. The germline gives CDR1 LGHDT, CDR2 YNNKEL (reference sequence). With 7 bases removed from V and 11 bases from J, the gap between germline ends came to 29 bases.

The V gene is TRBV20-1, the J gene TRBJ2-1; D unclear. The germline V and J ends were trimmed by 0 bases and 0 bases, with 12 bases remaining between them. Germline V gene data show CDR1 as DFQATT and CDR2 as SNEGSKA (reference sequence). CDR3 length: 16 amino acids. The CDR3 sequence: CSARDLSSSSYNEQFF. CDR3 DNA: TGCAGTGCTAGAGATCTCTCCAGCAGCTCCTACAATGAGCAGTTCTTC.